Below, 26 T cell receptor beta chains from the same sample are listed, as sequenced in a study of Graves' ophthalmopathy and Graves' hyperthyroidism. RNA transcripts were the source from which TCR beta CDR3 regions were amplified. The first-round RT-PCR employed HTBI primers together with the Qiagen OneStep RT-PCR kit. A multiplex PCR was then performed as the second round. Each CDR3 protein gets one entry after TCRdb re-called the multiplex PCR reads with MiXCR. Seen here are over 650,000 distinct CDR3 sequences, roughly two fifths observed once, and the top ten hold more than 2.5%. The sample was peripheral blood. All receptors derive from an adult man with Graves' ophthalmopathy.

This sequence joins TRBV7-2 and TRBJ1-2, with 7 bases that match TRBD1. The CDR3 is made up of 12 amino acids. J gave up 8 bases and V 5 bases, and 5 bases lay outside the gene matches. CDR1 and CDR2 (germline): SGHTA, FQGNSA. DNA for the CDR3: TGTGCCAGCAGCATCGGACAGGAAGGCTACACCTTC. Translating gives CASSIGQEGYTF. Full variable domain (remainder filled in from reference TRBV7-2 and TRBJ1-2): GAGVSQSPSNKVTEKGKDVELRCDPISGHTALYWYRQSLGQGLEFLIYFQGNSAPDKSGLPSDRFSAERTGGSVSTLTIQRTQQEDSAVYLCASSIGQEGYTFGSGTRLTVV.

With regard to this clonotype: With a much larger clone just one base away, this may be a read error. Here the CDR3 omits its conserved ending phenylalanine or tryptophan, so a read error is the likely source. The chain joins TRBV20-1 to TRBJ1-1, with 7 bases aligning to TRBD1. Germline assignment: CDR1 DFQATT and CDR2 SNEGSKA (reference sequence). The CDR3 is 13 amino acids. Trimming cost V 5 bases and J 3 bases; bases outside gene matches: 6. Written as DNA, the CDR3 is TGCAGTGCTCTACGACAGGGTTACACTGAAGCTTTCCTT. Protein sequence: CSALRQGYTEAFL.

This clonotype was counted a few times. The V gene is TRBV2, the J gene TRBJ2-6, with 7 bases fitting TRBD1. V shed 7 bases, J shed 0 bases, and the junction held 3 bases outside the gene matches. Looked up from germline, CDR1 is SNHLY and CDR2 is FYNNEI. This CDR3 is 15 amino acids long. In DNA form, the CDR3 reads TGTGCCAGCAACCCAGGGGGCTCTGGGGCCAACGTCCTGACTTTC. Residues: CASNPGGSGANVLTF.

The rearrangement links TRBV7-8 to TRBJ1-2; tentatively, D is TRBD1 (5 bases). The CDR3 contains 13 residues. The V gene lost 6 bases and the J gene lost 4 bases, with 12 bases spanning the gap. Germline lookup yields CDR1 SGHVS and CDR2 FQNEAQ. CDR3 nucleotides: TGTGCCAGCAGTATTGGGGCCTCCTATGGCTACACCTTC. Translating it yields CASSIGASYGYTF.

This clonotype occurred many times. The chain carries TRBV10-3 and TRBJ1-5, with TRBD1 identical over 7 bases. CDR1 and CDR2 from the germline V gene are ENHRY and SYGVKD. V gave up 10 bases and J gave up 2 bases; unmatched junction bases: 2. The CDR3 sequence is 12 residues long. CDR3 loop: CATQGGNQPQHF. CDR3 nucleotide sequence: TGTGCCACTCAGGGGGGCAATCAGCCCCAGCATTTT.

This chain links TRBV2 with TRBJ2-7; 7 bases are shared with TRBD2. The junction had 12 bases not matched to a gene; V was cut back by 6 bases and J by 4 bases. Germline assignment: CDR1 SNHLY and CDR2 FYNNEI. The CDR3 runs 15 residues. The CDR3 nucleotides are TGTGCCAGCAGAGCCACATCGGGAGGAAGGTACGAGCAGTACTTC. It translates to CASRATSGGRYEQYF.

The rearrangement joins TRBV7-8 to TRBJ2-2; a weak D match, TRBD1 (6 bases). CDR1 is SGHVS and CDR2 is FQNEAQ in the germline V gene. The CDR3 contains 14 residues. Trimming shortened V by 5 bases and J by 4 bases, and 11 bases separated the two germline ends. This chain's CDR3 is CASSPQGITGELFF. DNA of the CDR3: TGTGCCAGCAGCCCGCAGGGGATCACCGGGGAGCTGTTTTTT. The whole variable domain, filled in from reference TRBV7-8 and TRBJ2-2, reads GAGVSQSPRYKVAKRGQDVALRCDPISGHVSLFWYQQALGQGPEFLTYFQNEAQLDKSGLPSDRFFAERPEGSVSTLKIQRTQQEDSAVYLCASSPQGITGELFFGEGSRLTVL.

This clonotype showed up many times. V is TRBV7-2 and J is TRBJ2-7, with TRBD2 identical over 8 bases. Trimming cost V 6 bases and J 3 bases; bases outside gene matches: 10. CDR3 size: 15 residues. Germline CDR1 reads SGHTA; CDR2 reads FQGNSA. CDR3 in amino acids: CASREYGRGGYEQYF. The CDR3, as DNA: TGTGCCAGCAGAGAATACGGGAGGGGGGGCTACGAGCAGTACTTC.

The chain uses TRBV6-6 and TRBJ1-6; 11 bases match TRBD1. The V segment lost 6 bases and the J segment 10 bases; nucleotides outside the gene matches: 5. The CDR3 is 14 amino acids. Germline CDR1 and CDR2: MNHNY and SVGAGI (reference sequence). The CDR3 nucleotides are TGTGCCAGCAGGCCGGGACAGGGGGTATCACCCCTCCACTTT. It encodes CASRPGQGVSPLHF.

This clonotype was recorded at least ten times. This chain joins TRBV5-1 and TRBJ2-5; unclear D gene. V shed 4 bases and J shed 7 bases, with 14 bases lying between them. The CDR3 has 13 amino acids. Germline values: CDR1 SGHRS, CDR2 YFSETQ. CDR3 DNA sequence: TGCGCCAGCAGCCCCCAAGGTATAGGGACCCAGTACTTC. Translating gives CASSPQGIGTQYF.

This clonotype was seen ten or more times. A read error may produce the germline difference seen at one junction end. V is TRBV13 and J is TRBJ1-1, with D possibly TRBD1 on 6 matching bases. The length of the CDR3 is 16 residues. Germline CDR1 is PRHDT and CDR2 is FYEKMQ (reference sequence). CDR3 sequence (DNA): TGTGCCAGCAGCCTAGGACAGCCCCTTATGAACACTGAAGCTTTCTTT. As protein: CASSLGQPLMNTEAFF.

Many counts were recorded for this clonotype. The chain uses TRBV9 and TRBJ2-7; 8 bases align to TRBD1. The ends lost 2 bases at V and 2 bases at J; junction bases unmatched: 3. Germline V gene lookup returns CDR1 SGDLS and CDR2 YYNGEE. The length of the CDR3 is 14 residues. CDR3 sequence (DNA): TGTGCCAGCAGCGTGGGACAGGCAGCCTACGAGCAGTACTTC. Translating it yields CASSVGQAAYEQYF. Drawing the rest from reference TRBV9 and TRBJ2-7, the complete variable domain is DSGVTQTPKHLITATGQRVTLRCSPRSGDLSVYWYQQSLDQGLQFLIQYYNGEERAKGNILERFSAQQFPDLHSELNLSSLELGDSALYFCASSVGQAAYEQYFGPGTRLTVT.

The rearrangement uses TRBV15 and TRBJ2-2; D is undetermined. CDR1 and CDR2 (germline): LNHNV, YYDKDF (reference sequence). The CDR3 is 13 amino acids. V lost 4 bases, J lost 4 bases, and 7 bases lay in between. CDR3 in DNA: TGTGCCACCAGCAAGACGGCCACCGGGGAGCTGTTTTTT. Translating it yields CATSKTATGELFF.

On this clonotype itself: A read error is possible here, since a much larger clone lies one base away. The chain recombines TRBV2 with TRBJ2-2; 11 bases are shared with TRBD1. Germline V lookup: CDR1 SNHLY, CDR2 FYNNEI. The CDR3 length is 15 residues. The CDR3 loop is CASLRGQGASGELLF. CDR3 bases: TGTGCCAGTCTGCGTGGACAGGGGGCATCCGGGGAGCTGCTTTTT.

The V gene is TRBV7-8, the J gene TRBJ2-5; TRBD1 matches 9 bases. The germline V gene encodes CDR1 SGHVS and CDR2 FQNEAQ. This CDR3 region has 16 residues. The V gene end was trimmed by 3 bases and the J gene end by 0 bases; junction bases not matched to a gene: 5. The CDR3 region is CASSFGTGRYQETQYF. In nucleotides, the CDR3 is TGTGCCAGCAGCTTCGGGACAGGGAGGTACCAAGAGACCCAGTACTTC.

In DNA, the CDR3 is TGCAGCGTTGCGGTCTTCACGGGCTATGGCTACACCTTC. This codes for CSVAVFTGYGYTF. The chain combines TRBV29-1 with TRBJ1-2; D is ambiguous. Germline-derived CDR1 and CDR2 are SQVTM and ANQGSEA. There are 13 residues in the CDR3. The V and J ends lost 4 bases and 4 bases respectively, with 13 bases between them.

The rearrangement uses TRBV7-9 and TRBJ1-3; TRBD1 might be the D (5 bases). V was clipped by 3 bases and J by 8 bases, with 17 bases between them. The CDR3 runs to 15 residues. Germline V CDR1 and CDR2: SEHNR, FQNEAQ (reference sequence). The CDR3 spells CASSFRDGYGYTIYF. The CDR3 region has the DNA TGTGCCAGCAGCTTCCGGGACGGCTATGGCTACACCATATATTTT.

Many counts were recorded for this clonotype. J is TRBJ1-1 and V is TRBV29-1; a possible D gene is TRBD1 (5 bases). There are 13 residues in the CDR3. CDR1 is SQVTM, CDR2 ANQGSEA, per germline. V lost 4 bases and J lost 1, with 10 bases in between. CDR3 loop: CSVAGQGNTEAFF. The CDR3 DNA sequence: TGCAGCGTTGCGGGGCAGGGGAACACTGAAGCTTTCTTT.

This rearrangement joins TRBV10-3 to TRBJ1-3, with a tentative D call TRBD1 (6 bases). The germline V gene has CDR1 ENHRY and CDR2 SYGVKD. This CDR3 comprises 11 residues. V lost 8 bases and J 10 bases, leaving 12 bases between the germline ends. In nucleotides, the CDR3 is TGTGCCATCGGCGGGGGGCGTACCATATATTTT. This translates into CAIGGGRTIYF.

The chain recombines TRBV6-5 with TRBJ2-5, with TRBD1 matching 12 bases. The V and J ends lost 5 bases and 4 bases, in that order; junction bases with no gene match: 5. Germline CDR1 reads MNHEY; CDR2 reads SVGAGI. The length of the CDR3 is 15 residues. CDR3 DNA sequence: TGTGCCAGCAGTGCCGGGACAGGGGGCGCAGAGACCCAGTACTTC. Translated, it gives CASSAGTGGAETQYF.

This clonotype was seen a handful of times. The genes are TRBV12-3 or TRBV12-4 and TRBJ1-1, with D unclear. The CDR3 loop spans 14 amino acids. V lost 2 bases, J lost 5 bases, and 12 bases lay in between. CDR3 residues: CASSLNFRETEAFF. The CDR3 bases are TGTGCCAGCAGTTTAAACTTCCGGGAGACTGAAGCTTTCTTT.

This clonotype was counted at least ten times. The genes are TRBV5-6 and TRBJ2-5; a weak D match, TRBD2 (5 bases). V was clipped by 4 bases and J by 4 bases, with 14 bases between them. The CDR3 has 14 residues. From germline, CDR1 is SGHDT and CDR2 YYEEEE. The CDR3 nucleotides read TGTGCCAGCAGCCCCGAAGGACTCGGAGAGACCCAGTACTTC. Residues: CASSPEGLGETQYF.

This clonotype has only a few counts. The CDR3 nucleotides are TGTGCCTGGACTCAACAAGAGACCCAGTACTTC. It translates to CAWTQQETQYF. The rearrangement joins TRBV30 to TRBJ2-5; D is unclear. CDR1 is GTSNPN and CDR2 is SVGIG in the germline V gene (reference sequence). Trimming cost V 4 bases and J 2 bases, with 5 bases left between them. The CDR3 is made up of 11 amino acids.

This clonotype was picked up a small number of times. CDR3 in amino acids: CASSQGTALSSYEQYF. CDR3 sequence (DNA): TGCGCCAGCAGCCAGGGGACAGCCCTCAGCTCCTACGAGCAGTACTTC. This chain uses TRBV4-3 with TRBJ2-7, with 7 bases aligning to TRBD1. Trimming at V came to 3 bases and at J to 0 bases, leaving 8 bases not matched to a gene. This CDR3 region has 16 residues. Looked up from germline, CDR1 is LGHNA and CDR2 is YSLEER.

On this clonotype itself: One base away lies a much larger clone, so this may be a sequencing read error. The chain carries TRBV2 and TRBJ1-1, with 11 bases aligning to TRBD1. The V gene's germline CDR1 is SNHLY and CDR2 FYNNEI. This CDR3 is built from 13 residues. CDR3 sequence (DNA): TGTGCCAGCAGTGGGACAGGGGGCACTGAAGCTCTCTTT. As protein: CASSGTGGTEALF.

The chain is built from TRBV7-2 and TRBJ1-2; no clear D gene. Germline CDR1 is SGHTA and CDR2 is FQGNSA. This CDR3 contains 13 residues. Trimming pared 3 bases from V and 1 base from J, leaving 6 bases between. The CDR3 DNA follows: TGTGCCAGCAGCTTGATGGATAACTATGGCTACACCTTC. It yields the protein CASSLMDNYGYTF.